What follows are 27 T cell receptor beta chains derived from one specimen sequenced in a study of immune evolution from preneoplasia to lung adenocarcinoma (dated by TCRdb to the early 2020s). Receptor amplification or capture employed the immunoSEQ multiplex PCR assay. TCRdb holds this immuneACCESS table with in-frame rearrangements only. Some clones are missing; in checked studies, unresolved V genes explain under half, and the rest has no known cause. For this sample there are 9,500 to 10,000 clones; more than 70% appear just once. Clones ranked in the top ten supply about 5% of the sample. Sample: FFPE minimally invasive lung adenocarcinoma tissue. The sample's cell subset or site label is to be understood as: micro-invasive lung adenocarcinoma (MIA). Receptors originate from an older person with lung adenocarcinoma. Some clones in this sample may be carry-over from other donors' samples.

This chain uses TRBV11-2 with TRBJ2-7; TRBD1 matches 10 bases. V gave up 3 bases and J gave up 5 bases; unmatched junction bases: 4. Germline CDR1 SGHAT, CDR2 FQNNGV. CDR3 size: 14 residues. DNA for the CDR3: TGTGCCAGCAGCTTGGGGACAGGGGTTCACGAGCAGTACTTC. Residues: CASSLGTGVHEQYF.

This clone was picked up one time. An end of the junction does not agree with germline; a read error may underlie this. V and J are TRBV19 and TRBJ2-1, with TRBD2 matching over 7 bases. The germline V gene encodes CDR1 LNHDA and CDR2 SQIVND (reference sequence). CDR3 length: 15 residues. CDR3 loop: CANSMISGLGGEQFF. In DNA, the CDR3 is TGTGCCAATAGTATGATTAGCGGGTTGGGCGGTGAGCAGTTCTTC.

This clone was observed a handful of times. The rearrangement joins TRBV9 to TRBJ2-5, with a possible D match to TRBD1 (6 bases). The CDR3 extends over 15 amino acids. Deletions cut 0 bases from V and 4 bases from J, with 13 bases between. Germline CDR1 reads SGDLS; CDR2 reads YYNGEE. The CDR3 loop reads CASSVESRTVETQYF. In nucleotides, the CDR3 is TGTGCCAGCAGCGTAGAGTCCCGGACAGTAGAGACCCAGTACTTC.

The rearrangement uses TRBV4-1 and TRBJ2-3, with TRBD2 matching 7 bases. CDR1 and CDR2 from the germline V gene are MGHRA and YSYEKL. The junction had 3 bases not matched to a gene; V was cut back by 3 bases and J by 0 bases. The CDR3 has 15 amino acids. The DNA of the CDR3 is TGCGCCAGCAGCCACGGGGGGTCTAGCACAGATACGCAGTATTTT. Its translation is CASSHGGSSTDTQYF.

The V call is TRBV28, the J call TRBJ2-2, with 15 bases matching TRBD2. The junction had 3 bases not matched to a gene; V was cut back by 5 bases and J by 5 bases. The germline gives CDR1 MDHEN, CDR2 SYDVKM. The CDR3 totals 16 residues. In DNA, the CDR3 is TGTGCCAGCAGTACCGGGACTAGCGGGAGGACCGGGGAGCTGTTTTTT. Encoded protein: CASSTGTSGRTGELFF.

The rearrangement uses TRBV5-6 and TRBJ2-7, with D hard to call. This CDR3 has 13 residues. Germline V lookup: CDR1 SGHDT, CDR2 YYEEEE. Trimming shortened V by 5 bases and J by 4 bases, and 13 bases separated the two germline ends. The CDR3: CASSYSMKYEQYF. The CDR3 region has the DNA TGTGCCAGCAGTTATTCCATGAAATACGAGCAGTACTTC.

The table lists this clone with a few counts. V usage is TRBV7-2 and J usage is TRBJ2-2, with no clear D. V lost 5 bases to trimming and J lost 4 bases, with 2 bases between them. The length of the CDR3 is 11 residues. Germline V gene lookup returns CDR1 SGHTA and CDR2 FQGNSA. The CDR3 loop is CASSLTGELFF. DNA of the CDR3: TGTGCCAGCAGCCTCACCGGGGAGCTGTTTTTT.

The chain carries TRBV18 and TRBJ1-1; D is ambiguous. The germline V gene has CDR1 KGHSH and CDR2 LQKENI. CDR3 length: 13 amino acids. Between the trimmed V and J ends, which lost 5 bases and 1 base, there was a span of 8 bases. The CDR3 sequence is CASSSRQNTEAFF. CDR3 DNA: TGTGCCAGCTCATCCAGACAGAACACTGAAGCTTTCTTT.

The chain couples TRBV28 to TRBJ1-2; 8 bases match TRBD1. Unmatched junction bases numbered 13, after V lost 4 bases and J lost 6 bases. Germline V gives CDR1 MDHEN, CDR2 SYDVKM. This CDR3 spans 16 amino acids. The CDR3 region is CASSSSGGVGSDGYTF. CDR3 nucleotides: TGTGCCAGCAGTTCGTCAGGGGGCGTAGGTTCGGATGGCTACACCTTC.

The V gene is TRBV18, the J gene TRBJ1-2, with 11 bases aligning to TRBD1. Germline V lookup: CDR1 KGHSH, CDR2 LQKENI. This CDR3 is 15 amino acids long. The trim removed 3 bases at V and 5 bases at J, leaving 5 bases unmatched. This CDR3 reads CASSPGQGALYGYTF. For the CDR3, the DNA is TGTGCCAGCTCACCCGGACAGGGGGCGTTATATGGCTACACCTTC. The whole variable domain, filled in from reference TRBV18 and TRBJ1-2, reads NAGVMQNPRHLVRRRGQEARLRCSPMKGHSHVYWYRQLPEEGLKFMVYLQKENIIDESGMPKERFSAEFPKEGPSILRIQQVVRGDSAAYFCASSPGQGALYGYTFGSGTRLTVV.

V usage is TRBV15 and J usage is TRBJ2-5; D possibly corresponds to TRBD1 (5 bases). Per the germline V gene, CDR1 is LNHNV and CDR2 is YYDKDF (reference sequence). The CDR3 runs 15 residues. V shed 3 bases and J shed 1 base, with 12 bases lying between them. The CDR3 here is CATSSQQGSQETQYF. DNA of the CDR3: TGTGCCACCAGCAGTCAGCAGGGTAGCCAAGAGACCCAGTACTTC.

This CDR3 reads CASSLGTIETGELFF. The DNA for the CDR3 is TGTGCCAGCAGTTTAGGGACTATAGAAACCGGGGAGCTGTTTTTT. The V call is TRBV28, the J call TRBJ2-2; 7 bases are shared with TRBD2. CDR1 is MDHEN and CDR2 is SYDVKM in the germline V gene. The CDR3 has 15 amino acids. J gave up 5 bases and V 2 bases, and 5 bases lay outside the gene matches.

The chain couples TRBV6-1 to TRBJ2-7, with D hard to call. This CDR3 is built from 17 residues. The germline CDR1 and CDR2 sequences are MNHNS and SASEGT. The V end was cut by 0 bases, the J end by 4 bases, with 19 bases between. CDR3 region: CASSEAGLVSRRYEQYF. CDR3 DNA sequence: TGTGCCAGCAGTGAAGCGGGCCTCGTCTCCCGGAGATACGAGCAGTACTTC.

This chain uses TRBV5-1 with TRBJ1-1; D not certain. In germline, CDR1 is SGHRS, CDR2 YFSETQ. This CDR3 region has 13 residues. V was pared by 0 bases and J by 1 base, with 4 bases between. The CDR3 here is CASSLEGNTEAFF. CDR3 sequence (DNA): TGCGCCAGCAGCTTGGAAGGGAACACTGAAGCTTTCTTT.

Worth noting for this clone: Compared with germline, one end of the junction differs, possibly owing to a read error. This rearrangement joins TRBV7-9 to TRBJ1-3, with D possibly TRBD1 on 6 matching bases. The CDR3 is made up of 14 amino acids. The germline V gene encodes CDR1 SEHNR and CDR2 FQNEAQ (reference sequence). The CDR3 nucleotides read TGTGCCAGCAGCCGGGACAACTCTGGAAACATCATATATTTT. This sequence encodes CASSRDNSGNIIYF.

The chain is built from TRBV6-1 and TRBJ1-5; D is unresolved. Trimming pared 6 bases from V and 5 bases from J, leaving 17 bases between. The CDR3 loop spans 15 amino acids. Germline V gene lookup returns CDR1 MNHNS and CDR2 SASEGT. The DNA for the CDR3 is TGTGCCAGCAGGCATCCCGGGCCTAACTATCAGCCCCAGCATTTT. Protein sequence: CASRHPGPNYQPQHF.

The J gene is TRBJ2-6, the V gene TRBV27; D gene ambiguous. Per the germline V gene, CDR1 is MNHEY and CDR2 is SMNVEV (reference sequence). This CDR3 has 15 amino acids. The V gene lost 4 bases and the J gene lost 0 bases, with 7 bases spanning the gap. CDR3 loop: CASSSTGSGANVLTF. In DNA, the CDR3 is TGTGCCAGCAGTTCAACGGGCTCTGGGGCCAACGTCCTGACTTTC. The variable domain in full, with the rest retrieved from reference TRBV27 and TRBJ2-6, is EAQVTQNPRYLITVTGKKLTVTCSQNMNHEYMSWYRQDPGLGLRQIYYSMNVEVTDKGDVPEGYKVSRKEKRNFPLILESPSPNQTSLYFCASSSTGSGANVLTFGAGSRLTVL.

The rearrangement links TRBV16 to TRBJ1-5; D is unresolved. V lost 4 bases and J 0 bases, leaving 10 bases between the germline ends. Germline V gene data show CDR1 as KGHSY and CDR2 as FQNENV. The CDR3 contains 15 residues. CDR3 nucleotide sequence: TGTGCCAGCAGCCCCCTGGGGTATAGCAATCAGCCCCAGCATTTT. Residues: CASSPLGYSNQPQHF.

The chain recombines TRBV6-5 with TRBJ2-7; D remains ambiguous. The CDR3 has 13 amino acids. The germline V gene encodes CDR1 MNHEY and CDR2 SVGAGI. V was shortened by 6 bases and J by 2 bases, with 11 bases between the two germline ends. CDR3 loop: CASSRGPPYEQYF. DNA for the CDR3: TGTGCCAGCAGCCGAGGACCCCCCTACGAGCAGTACTTC.

The J gene is TRBJ2-7, the V gene TRBV7-9; no firm D call. The germline V gene has CDR1 SEHNR and CDR2 FQNEAQ (reference sequence). V lost 5 bases and J 5 bases, leaving 16 bases between the germline ends. This CDR3 has 14 amino acids. The CDR3 is CASSPGGWSDEQYF. Written as DNA, the CDR3 is TGTGCCAGCAGCCCGGGTGGGTGGTCTGACGAGCAGTACTTC.

This clone was detected once. This chain joins TRBV14 and TRBJ1-1, with a weak D call TRBD1 (5 bases). Trimming removed 0 bases at V and 3 bases at J, with 20 bases between. Per germline, CDR1 SGHDN and CDR2 FVKESK. This CDR3 region has 18 residues. The CDR3 region is CASSQDLGAGITDTEAFF. The DNA of the CDR3 is TGTGCCAGCAGCCAAGATCTCGGGGCGGGGATAACGGACACTGAAGCTTTCTTT.

The V gene is TRBV7-3, the J gene TRBJ2-1; D ambiguous. The germline gives CDR1 SGHTA, CDR2 FQGTGA. This CDR3 region has 13 residues. V shed 5 bases and J shed 0 bases, with 5 bases lying between them. Here the CDR3 reads CASSISSYNEQFF. CDR3 bases: TGTGCCAGCAGCATCAGCTCCTACAATGAGCAGTTCTTC.

The gene calls are TRBV7-3 and TRBJ2-2; the match to TRBD2 covers 9 bases. The CDR3 is 15 residues long. Germline CDR1 reads SGHTA; CDR2 reads FQGTGA. V shed 5 bases, J shed 0 bases, and the junction held 1 base outside the gene matches. CDR3 bases: TGTGCCAGCAGCAGGACTAGCGCGAACACCGGGGAGCTGTTTTTT. This translates into CASSRTSANTGELFF.

V usage is TRBV28 and J usage is TRBJ2-1; D gene ambiguous. The CDR3 totals 11 residues. V dropped 7 bases and J dropped 4 bases, with 5 bases sitting between them. Germline V gives CDR1 MDHEN, CDR2 SYDVKM. CDR3 bases: TGTGCCAGCACCTATTACAATGAGCAGTTCTTC. Amino acids: CASTYYNEQFF.

This clone was seen more than once but under ten times. The chain uses TRBV10-2 and TRBJ1-2; 8 positions agree with TRBD1. The trim removed 0 bases at V and 1 base at J, leaving 7 bases unmatched. The length of the CDR3 is 17 residues. CDR1 and CDR2 from the germline V gene are WSHSY and SAAADI. The CDR3 here is CASSESSGGPVNYGYTF. DNA for the CDR3: TGCGCCAGCAGTGAGTCTTCAGGGGGCCCGGTTAACTATGGCTACACCTTC.

CDR3 sequence: CASSLTTVREQYF. CDR3 in DNA: TGTGCCAGCAGCCTGACTACGGTACGCGAGCAGTACTTC. This rearrangement joins TRBV7-2 to TRBJ2-7, with D perhaps TRBD2 (5 bases). V gave up 5 bases and J gave up 6 bases, with 14 bases separating them. Germline V gene sequence: CDR1 SGHTA, CDR2 FQGNSA. CDR3 length equals 13 residues.

The V gene is TRBV2, the J gene TRBJ2-1, with 7 bases aligning to TRBD2. Germline values: CDR1 SNHLY, CDR2 FYNNEI. The length of the CDR3 is 15 residues. Trimming cost V 4 bases and J 2 bases; bases outside gene matches: 5. The CDR3 region is CASSGGGGPYNEQFF. In DNA, the CDR3 is TGTGCCAGCAGTGGGGGGGGAGGCCCCTACAATGAGCAGTTCTTC.